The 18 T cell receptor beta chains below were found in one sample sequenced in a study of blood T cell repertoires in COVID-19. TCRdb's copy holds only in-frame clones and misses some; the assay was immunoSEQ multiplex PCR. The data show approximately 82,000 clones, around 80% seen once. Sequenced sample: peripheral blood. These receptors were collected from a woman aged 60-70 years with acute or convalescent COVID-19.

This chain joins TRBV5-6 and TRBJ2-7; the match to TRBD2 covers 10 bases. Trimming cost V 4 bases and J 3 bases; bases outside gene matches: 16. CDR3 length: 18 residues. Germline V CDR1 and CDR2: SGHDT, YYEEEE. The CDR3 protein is CASSGEVQAGGPIYEQYF. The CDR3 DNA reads TGTGCCAGCAGCGGGGAAGTTCAAGCGGGAGGGCCGATCTACGAGCAGTACTTC.

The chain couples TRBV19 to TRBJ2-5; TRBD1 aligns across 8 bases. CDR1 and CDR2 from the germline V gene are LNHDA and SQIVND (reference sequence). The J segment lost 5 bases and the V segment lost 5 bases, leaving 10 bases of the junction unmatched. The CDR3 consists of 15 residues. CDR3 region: CASSFGTGGGETQYF. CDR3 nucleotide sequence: TGTGCCAGTAGTTTCGGGACAGGAGGCGGTGAGACCCAGTACTTC. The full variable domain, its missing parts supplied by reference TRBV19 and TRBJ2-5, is DGGITQSPKYLFRKEGQNVTLSCEQNLNHDAMYWYRQDPGQGLRLIYYSQIVNDFQKGDIAEGYSVSREKKESFPLTVTSAQKNPTAFYLCASSFGTGGGETQYFGPGTRLLVL.

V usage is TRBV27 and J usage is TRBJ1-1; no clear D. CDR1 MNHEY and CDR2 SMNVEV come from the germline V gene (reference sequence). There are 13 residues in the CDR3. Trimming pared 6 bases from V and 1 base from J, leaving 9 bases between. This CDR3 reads CASRRSGNTEAFF. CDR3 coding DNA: TGTGCCAGCAGAAGGAGCGGGAACACTGAAGCTTTCTTT.

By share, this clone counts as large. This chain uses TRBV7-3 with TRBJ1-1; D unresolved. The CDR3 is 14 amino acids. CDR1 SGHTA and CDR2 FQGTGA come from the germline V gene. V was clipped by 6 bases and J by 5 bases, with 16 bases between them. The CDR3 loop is CASRRGMGGTEAFF. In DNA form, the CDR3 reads TGTGCCAGCAGACGCGGGATGGGAGGGACTGAAGCTTTCTTT.

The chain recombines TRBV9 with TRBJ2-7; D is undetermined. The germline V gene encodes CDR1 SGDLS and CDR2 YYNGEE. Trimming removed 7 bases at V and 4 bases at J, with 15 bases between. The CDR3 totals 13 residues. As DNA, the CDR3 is TGTGCCAGCTCCCCTCCGGCCAGGTACGAGCAGTACTTC. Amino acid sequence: CASSPPARYEQYF.

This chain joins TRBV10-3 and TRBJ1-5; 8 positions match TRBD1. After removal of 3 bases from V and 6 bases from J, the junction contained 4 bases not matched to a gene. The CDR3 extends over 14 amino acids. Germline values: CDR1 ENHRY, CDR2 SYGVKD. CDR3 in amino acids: CAISDPTGGQPQHF. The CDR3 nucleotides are TGTGCCATCAGTGACCCTACAGGGGGTCAGCCCCAGCATTTT.

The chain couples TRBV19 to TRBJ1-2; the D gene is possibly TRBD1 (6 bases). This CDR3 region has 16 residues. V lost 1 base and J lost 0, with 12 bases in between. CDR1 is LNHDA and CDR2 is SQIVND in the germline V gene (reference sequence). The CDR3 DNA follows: TGTGCCAGTAGTATAGTAAGGACAGAAACTAACTATGGCTACACCTTC. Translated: CASSIVRTETNYGYTF.

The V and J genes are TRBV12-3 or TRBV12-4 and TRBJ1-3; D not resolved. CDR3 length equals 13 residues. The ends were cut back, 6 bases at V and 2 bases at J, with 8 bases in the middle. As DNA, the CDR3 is TGTGCCAGCAGCAGGCCCACTGGAAACACCATATATTTT. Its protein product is CASSRPTGNTIYF.

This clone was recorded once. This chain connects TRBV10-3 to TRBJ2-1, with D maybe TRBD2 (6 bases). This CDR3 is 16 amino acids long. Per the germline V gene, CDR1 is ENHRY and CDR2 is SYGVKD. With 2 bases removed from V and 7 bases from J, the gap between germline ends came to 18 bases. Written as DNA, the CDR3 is TGTGCCATCAGTGAGCTTGCAGGGAGGAGTGATAATGAGCAGTTCTTC. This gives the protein CAISELAGRSDNEQFF.

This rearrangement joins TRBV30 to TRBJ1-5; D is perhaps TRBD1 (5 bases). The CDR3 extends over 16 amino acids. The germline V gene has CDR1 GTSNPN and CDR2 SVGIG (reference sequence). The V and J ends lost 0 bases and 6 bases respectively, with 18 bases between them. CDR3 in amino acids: CAWSVPSFLQGQPQHF. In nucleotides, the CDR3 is TGTGCCTGGAGTGTACCGTCCTTCCTGCAGGGTCAGCCCCAGCATTTT. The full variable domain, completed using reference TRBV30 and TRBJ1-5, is SQTIHQWPATLVQPVGSPLSLECTVEGTSNPNLYWYRQAAGRGLQLLFYSVGIGQISSEVPQNLSASRPQDRQFILSSKKLLLSDSGFYLCAWSVPSFLQGQPQHFGDGTRLSIL.

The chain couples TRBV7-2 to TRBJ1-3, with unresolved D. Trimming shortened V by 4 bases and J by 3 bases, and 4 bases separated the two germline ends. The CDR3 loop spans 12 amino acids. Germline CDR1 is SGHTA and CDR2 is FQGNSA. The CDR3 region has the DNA TGTGCCAGCAGCTCCCTTGGAAACACCATATATTTT. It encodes CASSSLGNTIYF. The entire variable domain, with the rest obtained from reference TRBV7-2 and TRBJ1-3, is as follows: GAGVSQSPSNKVTEKGKDVELRCDPISGHTALYWYRQSLGQGLEFLIYFQGNSAPDKSGLPSDRFSAERTGGSVSTLTIQRTQQEDSAVYLCASSSLGNTIYFGEGSWLTVV.

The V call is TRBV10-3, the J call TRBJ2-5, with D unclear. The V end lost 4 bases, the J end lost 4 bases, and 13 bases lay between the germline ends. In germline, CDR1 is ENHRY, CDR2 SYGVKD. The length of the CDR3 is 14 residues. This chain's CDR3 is CAISAALSLETQYF. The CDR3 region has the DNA TGTGCCATCAGTGCCGCTCTATCCCTAGAGACCCAGTACTTC.

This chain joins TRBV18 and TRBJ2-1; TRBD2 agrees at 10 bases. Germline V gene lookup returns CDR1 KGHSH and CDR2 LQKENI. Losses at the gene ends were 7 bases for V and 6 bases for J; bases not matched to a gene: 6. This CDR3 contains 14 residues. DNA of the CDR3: TGTGCCAGCTACACTAGCGGGGTAATCAATGAGCAGTTCTTC. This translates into CASYTSGVINEQFF.

CDR3 sequence: CATSDLRGYEQYF. The CDR3 DNA is TGTGCCACCAGTGATCTCAGGGGCTACGAGCAGTACTTC. This sequence joins TRBV24-1 and TRBJ2-7; TRBD1 is a possible D gene (6 bases). This CDR3 has 13 amino acids. Germline CDR1 reads KGHDR; CDR2 reads SFDVKD. The V and J ends lost 3 bases and 3 bases respectively, with 8 bases between them.

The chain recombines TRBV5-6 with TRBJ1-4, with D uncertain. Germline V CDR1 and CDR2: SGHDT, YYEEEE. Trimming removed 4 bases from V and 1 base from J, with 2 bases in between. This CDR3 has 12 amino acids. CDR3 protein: CASSQTNEKLFF. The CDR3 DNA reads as TGTGCCAGCAGCCAAACTAATGAAAAACTGTTTTTT.

CDR3 sequence: CASSYRGQSNQPQHF. CDR3 bases: TGTGCCAGCAGTTACCGAGGACAGAGCAATCAGCCCCAGCATTTT. The chain is built from TRBV6-6 and TRBJ1-5, with D maybe TRBD1 (6 bases). Trimming removed 2 bases at V and 1 base at J, with 9 bases between. Germline V gene lookup returns CDR1 MNHNY and CDR2 SVGAGI (reference sequence). This CDR3 has 15 residues.

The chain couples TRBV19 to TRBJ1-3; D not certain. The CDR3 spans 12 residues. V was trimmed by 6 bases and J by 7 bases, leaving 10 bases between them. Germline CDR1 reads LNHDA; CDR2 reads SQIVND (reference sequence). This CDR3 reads CASRPGRNTIYF. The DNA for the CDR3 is TGTGCCAGTAGGCCAGGTCGGAACACCATATATTTT.

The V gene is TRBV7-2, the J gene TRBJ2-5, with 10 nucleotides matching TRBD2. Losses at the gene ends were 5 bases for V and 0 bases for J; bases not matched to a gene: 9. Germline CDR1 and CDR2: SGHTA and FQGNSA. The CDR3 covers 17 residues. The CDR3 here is CASSPGRTSGNQETQYF. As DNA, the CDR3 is TGTGCCAGCAGCCCTGGCCGGACTAGCGGAAACCAAGAGACCCAGTACTTC.